This T cell receptor (beta chain) emerged from a study of response to subunit inactivated influenza vaccine. This clonotype has only a few counts. The antigen is unknown. MiXCR, applied by TCRdb to the RT-PCR reads, yields one record per CDR3 protein. Among under 850,000 distinct CDR3 sequences listed, around 20% were seen once. Findings of the study overall: The study's authors posited that every seasonal influenza vaccination enlists few new T cells.

This TCR was recovered from a man aged 45 to 65 who received an inactivated influenza vaccine. The sequencing here drew on PBMCs from blood, taken more than 4 days after vaccination.

CDR3 sequence: CASSPSGVRYEQYF. The CDR3 DNA sequence: TGTGCCAGCAGCCCATCAGGGGTTAGGTACGAGCAGTACTTC. The chain carries TRBV7-2 and TRBJ2-7; maybe TRBD1 (6 bases). Germline V gene sequence: CDR1 SGHTA, CDR2 FQGNSA. This CDR3 has 14 amino acids. The V end was cut by 5 bases, the J end by 4 bases, with 15 bases between.